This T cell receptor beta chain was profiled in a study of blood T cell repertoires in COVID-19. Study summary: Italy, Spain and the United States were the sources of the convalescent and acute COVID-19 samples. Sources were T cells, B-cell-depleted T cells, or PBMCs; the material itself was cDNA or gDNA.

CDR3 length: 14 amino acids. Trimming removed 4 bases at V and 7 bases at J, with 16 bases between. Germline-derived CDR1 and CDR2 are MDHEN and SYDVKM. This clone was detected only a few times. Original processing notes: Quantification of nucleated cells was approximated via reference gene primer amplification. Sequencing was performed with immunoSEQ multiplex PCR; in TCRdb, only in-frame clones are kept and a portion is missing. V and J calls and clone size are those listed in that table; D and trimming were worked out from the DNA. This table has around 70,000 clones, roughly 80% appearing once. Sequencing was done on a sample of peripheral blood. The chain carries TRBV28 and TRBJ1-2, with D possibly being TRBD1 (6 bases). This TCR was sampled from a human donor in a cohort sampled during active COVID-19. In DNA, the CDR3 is TGTGCCAGCAGTTACCAGGGGACGTCTATTGGCTACACCTTC. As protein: CASSYQGTSIGYTF.